This T cell receptor beta chain was observed in a study of shared clonotypes between healthy human individuals. Overall study context: Used for every donor were three CD4 naive, three CD4 memory, two CD8 naive and one CD8 memory plate.

Sorted-subset replicate PCRs used 200 ng of genomic DNA. This amount corresponded to some 30,000 T cell genomes. The data were produced by immunoSEQ multiplex PCR, yet TCRdb's version contains in-frame clones alone and is incomplete. Among under 300,000 clones, about 69% were seen once, and the ten largest hold around 10%. The donors were all Caucasian adults (living in Nashville, Tennessee). From CD4+ cells came CD45RA+ naive and CD45RA-negative memory subsets. V shed 4 bases, J shed 2 bases, and the junction held 15 bases outside the gene matches. Germline lookup yields CDR1 SGHDN and CDR2 FVKESK. This CDR3 has 19 residues.

The clonotype comes from a man under 40 in good health. Source material: memory CD4+ T cells sorted from blood. As to subset: CD45RA-negative fraction. The chain links TRBV14 to TRBJ2-7; the match to TRBD2 covers 12 bases. CDR3 DNA sequence: TGTGCCAGCAGCCCCCGCCGGAGACTAGCGGGAGTTTCGACCTACGAGCAGTACTTC. Its protein product is CASSPRRRLAGVSTYEQYF.